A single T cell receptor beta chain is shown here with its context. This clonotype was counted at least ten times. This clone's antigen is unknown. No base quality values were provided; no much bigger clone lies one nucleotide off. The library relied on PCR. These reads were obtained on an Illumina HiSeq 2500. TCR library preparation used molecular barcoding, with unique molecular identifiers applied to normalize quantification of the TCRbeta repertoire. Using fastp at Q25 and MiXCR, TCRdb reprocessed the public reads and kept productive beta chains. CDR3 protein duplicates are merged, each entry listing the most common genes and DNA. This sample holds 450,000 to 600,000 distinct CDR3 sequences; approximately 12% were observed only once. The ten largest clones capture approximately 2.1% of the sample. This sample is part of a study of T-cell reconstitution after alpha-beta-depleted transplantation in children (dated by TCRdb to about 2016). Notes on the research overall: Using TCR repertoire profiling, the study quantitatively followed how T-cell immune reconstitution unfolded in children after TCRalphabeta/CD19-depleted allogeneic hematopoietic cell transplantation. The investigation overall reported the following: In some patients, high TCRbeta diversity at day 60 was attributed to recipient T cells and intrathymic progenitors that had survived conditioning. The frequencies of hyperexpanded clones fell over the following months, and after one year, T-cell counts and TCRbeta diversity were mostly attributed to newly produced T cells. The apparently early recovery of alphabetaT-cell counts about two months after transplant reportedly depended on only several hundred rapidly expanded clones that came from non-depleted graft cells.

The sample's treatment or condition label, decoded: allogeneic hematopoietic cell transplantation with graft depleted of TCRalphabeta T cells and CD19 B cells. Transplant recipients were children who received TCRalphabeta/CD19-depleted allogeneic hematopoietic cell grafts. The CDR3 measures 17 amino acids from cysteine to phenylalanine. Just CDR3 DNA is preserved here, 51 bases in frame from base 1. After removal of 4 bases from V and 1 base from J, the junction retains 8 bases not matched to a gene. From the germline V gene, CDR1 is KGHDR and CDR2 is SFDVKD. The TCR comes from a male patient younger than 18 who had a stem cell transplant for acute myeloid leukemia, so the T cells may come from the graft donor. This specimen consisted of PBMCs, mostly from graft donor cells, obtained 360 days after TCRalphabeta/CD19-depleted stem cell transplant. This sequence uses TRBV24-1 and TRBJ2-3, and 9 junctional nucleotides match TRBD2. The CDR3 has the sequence CATSDQGTSYGTDTQYF. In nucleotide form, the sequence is TGTGCCACCAGTGACCAGGGGACTAGCTATGGCACAGATACGCAGTATTTT.